This T cell receptor (beta chain) was identified in a study of T cells after somatic rescue of genetic block. V was cut by 9 bases and J by 5 bases, with 17 bases left in between. CDR1 is SNHLY and CDR2 is FYNNEI in the germline V gene. The CDR3 sequence is 13 residues long. The data were produced by immunoSEQ multiplex PCR, yet TCRdb's version contains in-frame clones alone and is incomplete. The sample yields around 52,000 clones, roughly 96% seen once. This TCR was recovered from a child younger than two. The chain combines TRBV2 with TRBJ2-7; tentatively, D is TRBD2 (6 bases). Sample: peripheral blood mononuclear cells (PBMCs). CDR3 sequence (DNA): TGTGCCAGTAATCGCGGGAACTTCAACGAGCAGTACTTC. Translated, it gives CASNRGNFNEQYF.